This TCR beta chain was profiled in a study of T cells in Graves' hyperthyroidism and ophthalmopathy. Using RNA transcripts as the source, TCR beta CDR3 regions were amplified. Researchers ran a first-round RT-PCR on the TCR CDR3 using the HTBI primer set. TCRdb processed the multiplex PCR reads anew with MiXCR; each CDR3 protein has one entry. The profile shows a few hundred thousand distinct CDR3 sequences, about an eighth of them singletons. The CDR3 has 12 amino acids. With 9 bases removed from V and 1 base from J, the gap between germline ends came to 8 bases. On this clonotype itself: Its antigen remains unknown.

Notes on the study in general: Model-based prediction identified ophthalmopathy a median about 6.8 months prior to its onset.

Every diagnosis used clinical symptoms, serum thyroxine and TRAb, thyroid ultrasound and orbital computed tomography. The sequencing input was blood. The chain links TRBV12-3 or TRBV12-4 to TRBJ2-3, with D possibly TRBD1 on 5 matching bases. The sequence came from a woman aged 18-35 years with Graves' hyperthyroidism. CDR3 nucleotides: TGTGCCAGTCTAGGGGGCACAGATACGCAGTATTTT. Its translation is CASLGGTDTQYF.